This paragraph reports one T cell receptor (beta chain). Its antigen is not known. The CDR3 consists of 16 residues. Per germline, CDR1 GTSNPN and CDR2 SVGIG (reference sequence). Trimming pared 0 bases from V and 8 bases from J, leaving 22 bases between. This specimen belongs to a study of human versus mouse CDR3 diversity and MHC coevolution. Study-wide points: Mice had fewer CDR3 deletions and insertions than humans on average. Humans had the largest estimated TCR beta repertoire, 1.5 million to 2 million clonotypes.

Method: immunoSEQ multiplex PCR; TCRdb's copy keeps in-frame clones and lacks some. The repertoire consists of about 83,000 clones, with around 90% occurring once and the leading ten covering about 0.14%. Sequencing input: naive CD4+ T cells from blood. As to subset: CD45RO-negative CD62L-positive naive CD4 T cells. The chain links TRBV30 to TRBJ1-2; no reliable D call. This TCR was recovered from a person aged 30 to 69 in good health. CDR3 coding DNA: TGTGCCTGGAGTGTTCTCCAGGCCGAGCCCAGGTGGGGCTACACCTTC. Its translation: CAWSVLQAEPRWGYTF. The full variable domain, its missing parts supplied by reference TRBV30 and TRBJ1-2, is SQTIHQWPATLVQPVGSPLSLECTVEGTSNPNLYWYRQAAGRGLQLLFYSVGIGQISSEVPQNLSASRPQDRQFILSSKKLLLSDSGFYLCAWSVLQAEPRWGYTFGSGTRLTVV.